Listed here is a single T cell receptor beta chain. What it binds is unknown. One end of the junction is discordant with germline, which a read error may explain. Findings and limits, study-wide: Tumor memory CD4+ T cell TCR gene usage was found to cluster with blood and lymph node memory CD4+ cells and with lymph node naive CD4+ cells. Greatest tumor Treg TCR overlap was with tumor naive CD4+ cells.

Naive CD4+ cells had CD25+ Tregs removed. After constant-region reverse-primer amplification, full-length variable regions underwent semi-nested PCR with Nested Universal Primer A. TCRdb re-called the 5' RACE reads through MiXCR, storing one row per CDR3 protein. The table includes about 54,000 distinct CDR3 sequences, 17% detected once. The receptor was derived from a female donor with breast cancer. Sample: naive CD4+ T cells sorted from blood. Sample subset: naive CD4+ T cells, CD4+CD45RA+CD25-.

CDR3 nucleotide sequence: TGTGCCGGCTCACCCACGACAGGGGAAGCTTTCTTT. Protein sequence: CAGSPTTGEAFF. The chain is built from TRBV18 and TRBJ1-1; the match to TRBD1 covers 7 bases. The length of the CDR3 is 12 residues. Germline V gives CDR1 KGHSH, CDR2 LQKENI.